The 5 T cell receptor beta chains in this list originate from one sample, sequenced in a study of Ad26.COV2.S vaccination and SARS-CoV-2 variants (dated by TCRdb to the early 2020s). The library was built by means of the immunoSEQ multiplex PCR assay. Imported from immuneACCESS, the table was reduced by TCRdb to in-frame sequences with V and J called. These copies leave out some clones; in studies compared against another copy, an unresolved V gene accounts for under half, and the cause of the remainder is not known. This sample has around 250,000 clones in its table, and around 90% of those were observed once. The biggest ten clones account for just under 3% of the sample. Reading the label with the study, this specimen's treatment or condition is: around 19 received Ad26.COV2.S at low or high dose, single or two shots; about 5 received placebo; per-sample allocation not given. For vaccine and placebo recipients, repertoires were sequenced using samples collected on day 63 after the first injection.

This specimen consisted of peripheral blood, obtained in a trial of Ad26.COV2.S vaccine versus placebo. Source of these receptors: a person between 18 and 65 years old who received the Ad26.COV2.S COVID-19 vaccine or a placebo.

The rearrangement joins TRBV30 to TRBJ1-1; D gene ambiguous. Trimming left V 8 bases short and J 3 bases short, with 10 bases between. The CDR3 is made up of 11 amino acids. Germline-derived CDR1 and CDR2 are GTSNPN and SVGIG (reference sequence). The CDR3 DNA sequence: TGTGCCCTTGGGGATTACACTGAAGCTTTCTTT. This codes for CALGDYTEAFF.

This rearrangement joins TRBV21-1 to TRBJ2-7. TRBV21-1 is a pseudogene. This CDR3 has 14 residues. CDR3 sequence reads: CASKDGLSSYEQYV. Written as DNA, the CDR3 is TGTGCCAGCAAAGACGGTTTAAGCTCCTACGAGCAGTACGTC.

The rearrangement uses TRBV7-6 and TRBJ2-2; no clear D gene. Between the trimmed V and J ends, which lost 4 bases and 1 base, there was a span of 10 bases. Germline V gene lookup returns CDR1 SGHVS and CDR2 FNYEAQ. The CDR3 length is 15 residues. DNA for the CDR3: TGTGCCAGCAGCTCCACGACAAGGAACACCGGGGAGCTGTTTTTT. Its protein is CASSSTTRNTGELFF.

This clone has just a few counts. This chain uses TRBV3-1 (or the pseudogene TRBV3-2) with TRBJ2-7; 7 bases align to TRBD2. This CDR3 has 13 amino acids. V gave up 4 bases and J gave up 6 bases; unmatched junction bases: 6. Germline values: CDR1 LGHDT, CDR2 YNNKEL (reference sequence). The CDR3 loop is CASSRGLGLEQYV. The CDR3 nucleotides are TGTGCCAGCAGCCGAGGACTAGGGCTCGAGCAGTACGTC.

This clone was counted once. CDR3 DNA: TGTGCCAGCAGCTTCTCGTCCTCTGGCTACACCTTC. Encoded protein: CASSFSSSGYTF. V is TRBV7-9 and J is TRBJ1-2; D is unresolved. CDR1 is SEHNR and CDR2 is FQNEAQ in the germline V gene (reference sequence). The V gene lost 3 bases and the J gene lost 7 bases, with 9 bases spanning the gap. This CDR3 is 12 amino acids long. The whole variable domain, remainder taken from reference TRBV7-9 and TRBJ1-2, is DTGVSQNPRHKITKRGQNVTFRCDPISEHNRLYWYRQTLGQGPEFLTYFQNEAQLEKSRLLSDRFSAERPKGSFSTLEIQRTEQGDSAMYLCASSFSSSGYTFGSGTRLTVV.